This section outlines one TCR beta chain sequence together with its context. The data derive from a study of blood T cell repertoires in COVID-19. At the level of the study: Material from acute and convalescent COVID-19 was sourced from the United States, Italy and Spain. Nucleic acid was either cDNA or gDNA, and it came from T cells, B-cell-depleted T cells, or PBMCs.

Germline V lookup: CDR1 SGHDT, CDR2 YYEEEE. The CDR3 is 17 residues long. The ends lost 1 base at V and 8 bases at J; junction bases unmatched: 15. Original data processing: Nucleated cell number was recorded as an estimate derived from reference gene primer amplification. TCRdb's table, derived via immunoSEQ multiplex PCR, lists solely in-frame clones and lacks some. D and trimming come from the DNA, and the V and J calls and clone size come from that table. Of 200,000 to 300,000 clones listed, approximately 80% are singletons. Sequencing was performed on peripheral blood. The receptor comes from a man aged 55 to 69 with acute or convalescent COVID-19. The rearrangement joins TRBV5-6 to TRBJ2-1, with TRBD2 identical over 7 bases. CDR3 DNA: TGTGCCAGCAGCTTGCTCGGGGAGCTAGCGGCGGTCGATGAGCAGTTCTTC. It codes for CASSLLGELAAVDEQFF. The full variable domain, completed using reference TRBV5-6 and TRBJ2-1, is DAGVTQSPTHLIKTRGQQVTLRCSPKSGHDTVSWYQQALGQGPQFIFQYYEEEERQRGNFPDRFSGHQFPNYSSELNVNALLLGDSALYLCASSLLGELAAVDEQFFGPGTRLTVL.